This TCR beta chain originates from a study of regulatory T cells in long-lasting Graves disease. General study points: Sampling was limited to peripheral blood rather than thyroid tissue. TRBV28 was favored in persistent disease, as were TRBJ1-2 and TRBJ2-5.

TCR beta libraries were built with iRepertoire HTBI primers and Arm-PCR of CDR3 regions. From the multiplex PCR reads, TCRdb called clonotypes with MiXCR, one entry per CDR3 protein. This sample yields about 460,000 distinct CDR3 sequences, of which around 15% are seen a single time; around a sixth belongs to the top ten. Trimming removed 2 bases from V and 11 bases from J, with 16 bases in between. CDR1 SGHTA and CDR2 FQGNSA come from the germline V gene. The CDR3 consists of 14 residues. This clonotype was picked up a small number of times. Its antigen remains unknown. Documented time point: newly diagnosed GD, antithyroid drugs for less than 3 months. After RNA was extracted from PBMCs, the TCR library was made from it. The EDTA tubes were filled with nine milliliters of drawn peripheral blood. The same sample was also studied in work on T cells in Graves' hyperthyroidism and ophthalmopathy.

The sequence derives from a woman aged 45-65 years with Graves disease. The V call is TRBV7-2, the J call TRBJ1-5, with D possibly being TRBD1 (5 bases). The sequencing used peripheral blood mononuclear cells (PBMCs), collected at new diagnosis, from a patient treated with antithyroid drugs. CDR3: CASSLRQGTQAQHF. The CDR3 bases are TGTGCCAGCAGCTTAAGGCAGGGAACTCAAGCCCAGCATTTT.